These T cell receptor beta chains were read from a single sample in a study of T cell repertoires in cytomegalovirus infection. Antigen specificity for these receptors is unknown. TCRdb re-analysed the reads in MiXCR, keeping a single row per CDR3 protein. The data contain around 430,000 distinct CDR3 sequences, about 42% of them seen just once; the ten biggest clones take up about 45%. The source material was cultured PBMCs, sampled from culture after CMV antigen stimulation. These TCRs come from a human donor in good health (CMV status not recorded). Some clones in this sample may be carry-over from other donors' samples. The CDR3 runs from the conserved cysteine through the conserved F or W. D genes are given only for firm matches. Rows may omit the clone size; those that give it use once, few, many or a size class.

D: TRBD2; V: TRBV7-2; J: TRBJ2-1; size: .; CDR3: CASSSISAGTSLLFGSYNEQFF; DNA: TGTGCCAGCAGCTCAATATCAGCCGGGACTAGCTTGTTGTTTGGGTCCTACAATGAGCAGTTCTTC
D: .; V: TRBV7-2; J: TRBJ2-1; size: many; CDR3: CASSLKGGYNEQFF; DNA: TGTGCCAGCAGCTTAAAGGGGGGGTACAATGAGCAGTTCTTC
D: TRBD2; V: TRBV18; J: TRBJ2-7; size: .; CDR3: CARSPPSAGAAYEQYF; DNA: TGTGCCCGCTCACCACCGTCCGCGGGAGCCGCCTACGAGCAGTACTTC
D: .; V: TRBV7-2; J: TRBJ2-2; size: few; CDR3: CASQVGGVMTGELFF; DNA: TGTGCCAGCCAAGTTGGGGGCGTTATGACCGGGGAGCTGTTTTTT
D: TRBD2; V: TRBV7-2; J: TRBJ2-5; size: many; CDR3: CASSYRGGRETQYF; DNA: TGTGCCAGCAGCTATCGCGGGGGAAGGGAGACCCAGTACTTC
D: TRBD2; V: TRBV19; J: TRBJ2-3; size: .; CDR3: CASTPLAQSTDTQYF; DNA: TGTGCCAGTACACCACTAGCGCAAAGCACAGATACGCAGTATTTT
D: TRBD2; V: TRBV2; J: TRBJ2-1; size: few; CDR3: CASTGTSGYNEQFF; DNA: TGTGCCAGCACTGGGACTAGCGGATACAATGAGCAGTTCTTC
D: .; V: TRBV5-6; J: TRBJ2-1; size: once; CDR3: CASSWRNEQFF; DNA: TGTGCCAGCAGCTGGAGGAATGAGCAGTTCTTC
D: TRBD1; V: TRBV18; J: TRBJ1-2; size: .; CDR3: CASSPIRGLEYGYTF; DNA: TGTGCCAGCTCCCCCATCAGGGGGCTAGAGTATGGCTACACCTTC
D: .; V: TRBV19; J: TRBJ1-5; size: .; CDR3: CASRVGQNNQPQHF; DNA: TGTGCCAGTAGGGTCGGACAAAACAATCAGCCCCAGCATTTT
D: .; V: TRBV28; J: TRBJ1-4; size: few; CDR3: CASSPQGGTNEKLFF; DNA: TGTGCCAGCAGTCCTCAGGGAGGAACTAATGAAAAACTGTTTTTT
D: TRBD2; V: TRBV5-1; J: TRBJ2-1; size: .; CDR3: CASRGLAGVPDNEQFF; DNA: TGCGCCAGCAGGGGGCTAGCGGGAGTCCCCGACAATGAGCAGTTCTTC
D: TRBD1; V: TRBV6-2/TRBV6-3; J: TRBJ1-4; size: .; CDR3: CATTRDRTAKLFF; DNA: TGTGCCACCACTCGGGACAGGACAGCAAAACTGTTTTTT
D: .; V: TRBV20-1; J: TRBJ2-7; size: .; CDR3: CSASLGPEQYF; DNA: TGCAGTGCTAGTTTGGGGCCCGAGCAGTACTTC
D: .; V: TRBV18; J: TRBJ2-1; size: few; CDR3: CASSPPGVVRNEQFF; DNA: TGTGCCAGCTCACCACCAGGGGTGGTAAGGAATGAGCAGTTCTTC
D: TRBD2; V: TRBV6-5; J: TRBJ2-7; size: many; CDR3: CASSRGGGSYEQYF; DNA: TGTGCCAGCAGCCGGGGGGGGGGCTCCTACGAGCAGTACTTC
D: TRBD1; V: TRBV7-2; J: TRBJ2-7; size: few; CDR3: CASSGQGADHEQYF; DNA: TGTGCCAGCAGTGGACAGGGAGCGGACCACGAGCAGTACTTC
D: .; V: TRBV6-2/TRBV6-3; J: TRBJ2-3; size: .; CDR3: CASRQDSTDTQYF; DNA: TGTGCCAGCAGACAGGATAGCACAGATACGCAGTATTTT
D: .; V: TRBV7-8; J: TRBJ1-4; size: few; CDR3: CASSLVPSVLFF; DNA: TGTGCCAGCAGCTTAGTACCCTCGGTACTGTTTTTT
D: .; V: TRBV12-3/TRBV12-4; J: TRBJ1-5; size: .; CDR3: CASSRTDQPQHF; DNA: TGTGCCAGCAGTCGGACAGATCAGCCCCAGCATTTT